This TCR beta chain emerged from a study of T cell repertoires in cytomegalovirus infection. Study summary: Public signatures in TCR beta pointed to CMV infection and matching HLA type.

V lost 2 bases to trimming and J lost 2 bases, with 13 bases between them. The CDR3 has 15 amino acids. Germline CDR1 is SGHTS and CDR2 is YDEGEE. TCRdb reprocessed the reads via MiXCR and lists one record per CDR3 protein. The data contain about 890,000 distinct CDR3 sequences, around 29% of them singletons. Study-wide points: Dominant in the ex vivo response were TCR beta clonotypes restricted by HLA-C and specific for CMV.

A note on this clonotype: Its target is unknown.

This chain connects TRBV5-8 to TRBJ2-5; TRBD2 might be the D (7 bases). This clonotype was sampled from a human donor in good health (CMV status not recorded). Some clones in this sample may be carry-over from other donors' samples. Sequences were derived from cultured CD8+ T cells from PBMCs, sampled from culture after CMV antigen stimulation. Here the CDR3 DNA reads TGTGCCAGCAGCTTCCTAGGGGGGGAACAAGAGACCCAGTACTTC. This translates into CASSFLGGEQETQYF.